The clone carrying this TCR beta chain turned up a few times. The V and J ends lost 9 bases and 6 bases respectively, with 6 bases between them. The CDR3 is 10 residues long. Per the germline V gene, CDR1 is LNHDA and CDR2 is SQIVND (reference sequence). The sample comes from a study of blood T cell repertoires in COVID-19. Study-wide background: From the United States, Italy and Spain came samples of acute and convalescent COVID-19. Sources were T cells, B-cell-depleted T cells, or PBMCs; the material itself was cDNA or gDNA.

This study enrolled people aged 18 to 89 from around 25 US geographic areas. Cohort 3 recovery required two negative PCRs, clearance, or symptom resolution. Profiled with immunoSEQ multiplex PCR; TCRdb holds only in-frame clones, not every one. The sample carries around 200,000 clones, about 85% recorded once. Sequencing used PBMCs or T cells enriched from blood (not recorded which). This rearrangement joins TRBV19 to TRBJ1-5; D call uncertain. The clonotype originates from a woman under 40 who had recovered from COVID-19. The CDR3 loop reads CARKLQPQHF. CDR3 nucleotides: TGTGCCAGGAAACTTCAGCCCCAGCATTTT.